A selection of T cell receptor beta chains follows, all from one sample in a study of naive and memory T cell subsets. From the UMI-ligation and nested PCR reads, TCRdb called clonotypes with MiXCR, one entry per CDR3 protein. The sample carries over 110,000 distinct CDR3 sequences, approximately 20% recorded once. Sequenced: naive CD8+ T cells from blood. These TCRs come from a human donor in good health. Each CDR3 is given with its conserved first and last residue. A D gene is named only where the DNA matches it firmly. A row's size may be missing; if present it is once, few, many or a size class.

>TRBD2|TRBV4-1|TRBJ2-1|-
CASSQTVAGPSYNEQFF
TGCGCCAGCAGCCAAACGGTAGCGGGTCCCTCCTACAATGAGCAGTTCTTC
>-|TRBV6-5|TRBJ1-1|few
CASRTWTDEAFF
TGTGCCAGCAGAACCTGGACAGATGAAGCTTTCTTT
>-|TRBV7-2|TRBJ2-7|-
CASSWGDATYEQYF
TGTGCCAGCAGCTGGGGGGACGCAACCTACGAGCAGTACTTC
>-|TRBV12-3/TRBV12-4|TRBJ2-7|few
CASRTGLYEQYF
TGTGCCAGCAGGACTGGCCTCTACGAGCAGTACTTC
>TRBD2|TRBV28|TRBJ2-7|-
CASSPSSGDSYEQYF
TGTGCCAGCAGTCCTTCTAGCGGGGATTCTTACGAGCAGTACTTC
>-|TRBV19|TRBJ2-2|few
CASSILPGTPRTGELFF
TGTGCCAGTAGTATATTGCCCGGGACACCACGCACCGGGGAGCTGTTTTTT
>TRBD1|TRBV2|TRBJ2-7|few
CASSEPPAGTGGLYEQYF
TGTGCCAGCAGTGAACCCCCAGCCGGGACAGGGGGCCTCTACGAGCAGTACTTC
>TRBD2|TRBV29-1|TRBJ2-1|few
CSVAGRAGSFNEQFF
TGCAGCGTGGCTGGGCGAGCGGGGTCGTTCAATGAGCAGTTCTTC
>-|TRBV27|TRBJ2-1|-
CASSWPGDYNEQFF
TGTGCCAGCAGTTGGCCAGGCGACTACAATGAGCAGTTCTTC
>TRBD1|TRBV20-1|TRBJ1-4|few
CSARLAATGAGEKLFF
TGCAGTGCTAGATTAGCTGCTACAGGGGCCGGGGAAAAACTGTTTTTT
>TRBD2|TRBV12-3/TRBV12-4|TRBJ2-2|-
CASSWGTTRNTGELFF
TGTGCCAGCAGTTGGGGGACTACTCGGAACACCGGGGAGCTGTTTTTT
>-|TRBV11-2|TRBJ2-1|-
CASVSSYNEQFF
TGTGCCAGCGTAAGCTCCTACAATGAGCAGTTCTTC
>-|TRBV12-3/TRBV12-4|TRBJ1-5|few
CASSLGRTRSNQPQHF
TGTGCCAGCAGTTTGGGCAGAACCCGTAGCAATCAGCCCCAGCATTTT
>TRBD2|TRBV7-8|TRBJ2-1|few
CASSSSSGSRNEQFF
TGTGCCAGCAGCTCGAGTAGCGGGAGTCGGAATGAGCAGTTCTTC
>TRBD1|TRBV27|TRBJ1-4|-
CASTSGQENEKLFF
TGTGCCAGCACCTCGGGACAGGAGAATGAAAAACTGTTTTTT
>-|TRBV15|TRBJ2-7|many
CATSRGVGEYEQYF
TGTGCCACCAGCAGAGGGGTAGGGGAGTACGAGCAGTACTTC
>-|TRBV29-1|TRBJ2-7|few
CSVAASRYEQYF
TGCAGCGTTGCAGCAAGTAGGTACGAGCAGTACTTC